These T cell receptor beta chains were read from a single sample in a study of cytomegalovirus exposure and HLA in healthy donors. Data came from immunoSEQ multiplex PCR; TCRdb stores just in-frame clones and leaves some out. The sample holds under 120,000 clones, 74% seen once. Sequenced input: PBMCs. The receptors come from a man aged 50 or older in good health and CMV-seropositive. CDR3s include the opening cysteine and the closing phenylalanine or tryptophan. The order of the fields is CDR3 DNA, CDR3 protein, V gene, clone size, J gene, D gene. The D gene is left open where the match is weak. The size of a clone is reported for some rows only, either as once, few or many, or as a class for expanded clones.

TGTGCCAGCAGCACCAGGCTAGCAGACACCGGGGAGCTGTTTTTT | CASSTRLADTGELFF | TRBV9 | NA | TRBJ2-2 | NA
TGTGCCAGAAGTTTGTTCTCGGTAAACACTGAAGCTTTCTTT | CARSLFSVNTEAFF | TRBV5-3 | NA | TRBJ1-1 | NA
TGTGCCAGTAGTCCCTACTCCGGGACAGAATTCCTTCGGGAGACCCAGTACTTC | CASSPYSGTEFLRETQYF | TRBV19 | NA | TRBJ2-5 | TRBD1
TGTGCCAGCAGCCAAGGAGTTGCTAGGGGGAGTAGGCAGTTCTTC | CASSQGVARGSRQFF | TRBV14 | few | TRBJ2-1 | NA
TGTGCCAGCAGCACCACCCCAGGACACGTGGGGGGAGAGACCCAGTACTTC | CASSTTPGHVGGETQYF | TRBV11-2 | NA | TRBJ2-5 | NA
TGTGCCAGCAGTGACTCCCGGACAGGGGAAGGAAAGACCCAGTACTTC | CASSDSRTGEGKTQYF | TRBV2 | NA | TRBJ2-5 | TRBD1
TGTGCCATCAGTTCAGACGGGAACGCTGGAAACACCATATATTTT | CAISSDGNAGNTIYF | TRBV10-3 | medium-sized | TRBJ1-3 | NA
TGCGCCAGCAGCTTGGGGGCAGGGACTAACTATGGCTACACCTTC | CASSLGAGTNYGYTF | TRBV5-1 | NA | TRBJ1-2 | NA
TGTGCCAGCAGCTTGGAAAGAGGAGGGGAGCAGTACTTC | CASSLERGGEQYF | TRBV7-8 | NA | TRBJ2-7 | NA
TGCGCCAGCAGCTTGGGAGGTACCTACGAGCAGTACTTC | CASSLGGTYEQYF | TRBV5-1 | NA | TRBJ2-7 | NA
TGCAGCGTCCTCAGTGGAGTGAACACCGGGGAGCTGTTTTTT | CSVLSGVNTGELFF | TRBV29-1 | NA | TRBJ2-2 | NA
TGTGCCAGCAGCCCACCATCAGACAAAGATACGCAGTATTTT | CASSPPSDKDTQYF | TRBV5-4 | NA | TRBJ2-3 | NA
TGTGCCTGGAGTTCTTATTCCACAGGGGTCTTT | CAWSSYSTGVF | TRBV30 | few | TRBJ1-1 | TRBD1
TGCGCCAGCAGCTTTATCGAGGGAGACACTGAAGCTTTCTTT | CASSFIEGDTEAFF | TRBV5-1 | NA | TRBJ1-1 | NA
TGTGCCAGCAGCCATCGCCGGGACAGCCAAAATGAAAAACTGTTTTTT | CASSHRRDSQNEKLFF | TRBV7-6 | few | TRBJ1-4 | TRBD1
TGTGCCAGCAGTTGGCTAGCGGAGATAGGGGATGAGCAGTTCTTC | CASSWLAEIGDEQFF | TRBV27 | once | TRBJ2-1 | TRBD2
TGTGCCAGCAGCTCAGACGGACGGCTAGCCGGCACAGATACGCAGTATTTT | CASSSDGRLAGTDTQYF | TRBV7-3 | NA | TRBJ2-3 | NA
TGTGCCAGTAGTATATGGAGGGGACGGCATCAGCCCCAGCATTTT | CASSIWRGRHQPQHF | TRBV19 | NA | TRBJ1-5 | NA
TGTGCCAGCAGCTTGGACGGGGCCAAAAACATTCAGTACTTC | CASSLDGAKNIQYF | TRBV5-5 | NA | TRBJ2-4 | NA
TGTGCCAGCAGCTTAACCCCACAGGGGTTCACAGATACGCAGTATTTT | CASSLTPQGFTDTQYF | TRBV7-3 | NA | TRBJ2-3 | TRBD1
TGTGCCAGCAGTCGTACCGGGACAGGGATCTCTGGAAACACCATATATTTT | CASSRTGTGISGNTIYF | TRBV9 | once | TRBJ1-3 | TRBD1
TGTGCCAGTAGTACCGACAGGGGAACACGCTCTGGGGCCAACGTCCTGACTTTC | CASSTDRGTRSGANVLTF | TRBV19 | few | TRBJ2-6 | TRBD1
TGTGCCAGTAGTTACGGCGGACAGGGATATGCAACTAATGAAAAACTGTTTTTT | CASSYGGQGYATNEKLFF | TRBV19 | NA | TRBJ1-4 | TRBD1
TGCGCCAGCAGCGCCCGGTGGGGGACTAGAAGAACGGAGAGTCCGGGAGAGCAGTACTTC | CASSARWGTRRTESPGEQYF | TRBV5-1 | once | TRBJ2-7 | TRBD2